The source of this T cell receptor (beta chain) is a study of blood T cell repertoires in COVID-19. Exposed study participants had met a COVID-19 case within 2 weeks before entry. Generated by immunoSEQ multiplex PCR, the TCRdb table keeps only in-frame clones and is missing some. The sample records fewer than 350,000 clones, about 85% being singletons. The sequence was obtained from a woman in her twenties or thirties who had been exposed to COVID-19. The sequencing input was PBMCs or T cells enriched from blood (not recorded which).

The CDR3 region has the DNA TGTGCCAGCAGCCCCCGACTAGCGGGAAGCTACAATGAGCAGTTCTTC. This translates into CASSPRLAGSYNEQFF. This chain connects TRBV7-2 to TRBJ2-1; 11 bases align to TRBD2. J was trimmed by 3 bases and V by 5 bases; bases with no gene match: 6. CDR1 is SGHTA, CDR2 FQGNSA, per germline. CDR3 size: 16 residues.